These 15 T cell receptor beta chains were all obtained from the same sample, sequenced in a study of blood T cell repertoires in COVID-19. The data were produced by immunoSEQ multiplex PCR, yet TCRdb's version contains in-frame clones alone and is incomplete. Of 200,000 to 250,000 clones listed, roughly 90% are singletons. The specimen sequenced was PBMCs or T cells enriched from blood (not recorded which). All receptors derive from a man aged 18 to 30 with acute COVID-19.

The rearrangement links TRBV5-1 to TRBJ2-5; 10 nucleotides align to TRBD2. From germline, CDR1 is SGHRS and CDR2 YFSETQ. The CDR3 is 17 residues long. V trimming: 2 bases; J trimming: 3 bases; junction bases outside the gene matches: 10. CDR3 region: CASSFGFGLAGEETQYF. CDR3 sequence (DNA): TGCGCCAGCAGCTTCGGATTCGGGCTAGCGGGAGAAGAGACCCAGTACTTC.

The rearrangement joins TRBV20-1 to TRBJ1-2, with D maybe TRBD1 (6 bases). The length of the CDR3 is 11 residues. Trimming took 5 bases from V and 8 from J, leaving 12 bases between them. CDR1 is DFQATT and CDR2 is SNEGSKA in the germline V gene (reference sequence). The CDR3 DNA follows: TGCAGTGCTGTGACAGGAGAAGGCTACACCTTC. It is translated as CSAVTGEGYTF.

The chain carries TRBV3-1 (or the pseudogene TRBV3-2) and TRBJ1-4; D is unresolved. Between the trimmed V and J ends, which lost 4 bases and 5 bases, there was a span of 14 bases. The CDR3 has 15 residues. Per germline, CDR1 LGHDT and CDR2 YNNKEL (reference sequence). CDR3 in DNA: TGTGCCAGCAGCCCGCCGGAGAGTTCCAATGAAAAACTGTTTTTT. Its protein is CASSPPESSNEKLFF.

This clone was counted a single time. This rearrangement joins TRBV7-9 to TRBJ1-4; D unresolved. This CDR3 comprises 12 residues. The germline gives CDR1 SEHNR, CDR2 FQNEAQ (reference sequence). Trimming took 1 base from V and 12 from J, leaving 9 bases between them. DNA of the CDR3: TGTGCCAGCAGCTTAGGAGCTGTGGAACTGTTTTTT. It yields the protein CASSLGAVELFF.

V gene TRBV6-5 combines with J gene TRBJ2-1; 9 bases fit TRBD2. CDR1 MNHEY and CDR2 SVGAGI come from the germline V gene. The CDR3 is made up of 14 amino acids. The junction had 1 base not matched to a gene; V was cut back by 7 bases and J by 0 bases. CDR3 nucleotide sequence: TGTGCCAGCACTAGCGGGACCTCCTACAATGAGCAGTTCTTC. Residues: CASTSGTSYNEQFF.

J is TRBJ2-3 and V is TRBV29-1, with a tentative D call TRBD2 (5 bases). This CDR3 is built from 15 residues. Germline CDR1 and CDR2: SQVTM and ANQGSEA. V was clipped by 5 bases and J by 2 bases, with 17 bases between them. The CDR3 DNA reads as TGCAGCGTTCGGGGTTCTGGCGGTCCCACAGATACGCAGTATTTT. Its protein product is CSVRGSGGPTDTQYF.

This clone was seen only once. Sequence at one end of the junction differs from germline and may be a read error. The V gene is TRBV27, the J gene TRBJ2-5; tentative D call: TRBD1 (6 bases). The V gene's germline CDR1 is MNHEY and CDR2 SMNVEV (reference sequence). This CDR3 is built from 15 residues. CDR3 nucleotide sequence: TGTGCCAGCCGTTTCCGACCATCAGGGGCAGAGACCCAGTACTTC. Amino acids: CASRFRPSGAETQYF.

V gene TRBV6-6 combines with J gene TRBJ1-5, with TRBD1 identical over 9 bases. This CDR3 contains 15 residues. With V trimmed by 5 bases and J by 2 bases, 4 bases remained unmatched. Germline V CDR1 and CDR2: MNHNY, SVGAGI (reference sequence). This chain's CDR3 is CASSPDRGGNQPQHF. DNA for the CDR3: TGTGCCAGCAGTCCGGACAGGGGAGGCAATCAGCCCCAGCATTTT.

CDR3 amino acids: CAISDRDRGVDQPQHF. The DNA of the CDR3 is TGTGCCATCAGTGACCGCGACAGGGGTGTTGATCAGCCCCAGCATTTT. The chain has TRBV10-3 and TRBJ1-5, with 8 bases lining up with TRBD1. The germline V gene encodes CDR1 ENHRY and CDR2 SYGVKD. CDR3 length: 16 residues. With 3 bases clipped from V and 5 bases from J, the junction kept 9 bases outside the gene matches.

V usage is TRBV6-5 and J usage is TRBJ2-1, with D possibly matching TRBD2 (5 bases). Trimming left V 5 bases short and J 6 bases short, with 17 bases between. The CDR3 contains 15 residues. Per the germline V gene, CDR1 is MNHEY and CDR2 is SVGAGI. The DNA for the CDR3 is TGTGCCAGCAGTAGCGGCGGCCTGAAGACCAATGAGCAGTTCTTC. Translated: CASSSGGLKTNEQFF.

This sequence joins TRBV7-8 and TRBJ1-1; TRBD1 might be the D (5 bases). Per germline, CDR1 SGHVS and CDR2 FQNEAQ. The CDR3 covers 16 residues. V was shortened by 0 bases and J by 0 bases, with 11 bases between the two germline ends. CDR3 coding DNA: TGTGCCAGCAGCTTAGCGGGGCAGACCATGAACACTGAAGCTTTCTTT. This encodes CASSLAGQTMNTEAFF.

This chain uses TRBV28 with TRBJ2-1; maybe TRBD1 (6 bases). V was trimmed by 0 bases and J by 3 bases, leaving 12 bases between them. The CDR3 is 16 amino acids. Germline lookup yields CDR1 MDHEN and CDR2 SYDVKM. The CDR3 DNA reads TGTGCCAGCAGTTTATGGGACAGAAGCTACTACAATGAGCAGTTCTTC. Its protein is CASSLWDRSYYNEQFF.

This chain uses TRBV6-4 with TRBJ1-6, with D maybe TRBD1 (5 bases). The CDR3 extends over 14 amino acids. The germline V gene has CDR1 MRHNA and CDR2 SNTAGT. With 3 bases removed from V and 2 bases from J, the gap between germline ends came to 5 bases. DNA for the CDR3: TGTGCCAGCAGTGAGGACACCTATAATTCACCCCTCCACTTT. Translating gives CASSEDTYNSPLHF.

In this sample, this clone turned up a few times. The chain carries TRBV9 and TRBJ1-1; D uncertain. Germline V CDR1 and CDR2: SGDLS, YYNGEE. Trimming took 3 bases from V and 3 from J, leaving 12 bases between them. CDR3 length: 14 residues. The CDR3 bases are TGTGCCAGCAGCGAGACTCCTGCACACACTGAAGCTTTCTTT. Its translation: CASSETPAHTEAFF.

This rearrangement joins TRBV2 to TRBJ1-3; D unclear. V was clipped by 0 bases and J by 1 base, with 19 bases between them. Germline CDR1 reads SNHLY; CDR2 reads FYNNEI. The CDR3 runs to 19 residues. Here the CDR3 reads CASSEARYRSLNSGNTIYF. DNA of the CDR3: TGTGCCAGCAGTGAAGCGCGGTACCGTAGTCTTAATTCTGGAAACACCATATATTTT.